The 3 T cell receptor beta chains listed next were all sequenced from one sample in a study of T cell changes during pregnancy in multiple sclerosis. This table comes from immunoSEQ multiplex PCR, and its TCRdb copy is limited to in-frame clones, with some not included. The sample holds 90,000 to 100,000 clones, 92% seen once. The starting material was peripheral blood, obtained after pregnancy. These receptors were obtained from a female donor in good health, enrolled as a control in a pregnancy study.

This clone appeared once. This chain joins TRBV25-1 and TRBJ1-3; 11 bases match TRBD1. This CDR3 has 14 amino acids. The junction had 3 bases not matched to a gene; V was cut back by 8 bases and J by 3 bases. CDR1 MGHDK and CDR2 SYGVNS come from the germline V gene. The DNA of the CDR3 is TGTGCCAGCGGGGACAGGGGGAATGGAAACACCATATATTTT. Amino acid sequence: CASGDRGNGNTIYF.

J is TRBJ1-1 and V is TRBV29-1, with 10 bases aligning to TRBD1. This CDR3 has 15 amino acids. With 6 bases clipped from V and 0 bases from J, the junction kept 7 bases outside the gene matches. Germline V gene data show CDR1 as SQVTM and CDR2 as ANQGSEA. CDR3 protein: CSVRTGGRLNTEAFF. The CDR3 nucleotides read TGCAGCGTGCGGACAGGGGGTCGGTTGAACACTGAAGCTTTCTTT.

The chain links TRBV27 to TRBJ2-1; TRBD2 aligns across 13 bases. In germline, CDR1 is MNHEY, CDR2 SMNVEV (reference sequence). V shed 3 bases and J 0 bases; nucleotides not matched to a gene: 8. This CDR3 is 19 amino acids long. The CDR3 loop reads CASSFGTSGIVSSYNEQFF. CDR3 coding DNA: TGTGCCAGCAGTTTCGGGACTAGCGGGATTGTTAGCTCCTACAATGAGCAGTTCTTC.